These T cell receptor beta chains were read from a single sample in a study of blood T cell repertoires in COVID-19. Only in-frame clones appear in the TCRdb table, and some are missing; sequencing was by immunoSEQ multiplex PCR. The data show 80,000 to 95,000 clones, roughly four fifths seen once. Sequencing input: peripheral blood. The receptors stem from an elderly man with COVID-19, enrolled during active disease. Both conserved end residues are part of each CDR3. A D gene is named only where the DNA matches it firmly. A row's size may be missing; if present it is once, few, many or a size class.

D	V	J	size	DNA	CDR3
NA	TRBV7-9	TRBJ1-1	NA	TGTGCCAGCAGCTTATCCCCAGACACTGAAGCTTTCTTT	CASSLSPDTEAFF
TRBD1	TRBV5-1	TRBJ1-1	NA	TGCGCCAGCAGCTTTACAGGGGAGAACACTGAAGCTTTCTTT	CASSFTGENTEAFF
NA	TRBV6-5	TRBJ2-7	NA	TGTGCCAGCATGAGGGAGGCGTCCTACGAGCAGTACTTC	CASMREASYEQYF
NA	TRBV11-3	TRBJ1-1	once	TGTGCCAGCAGCTTCAGGGCCGGGCACACTGAAGCTTTCTTT	CASSFRAGHTEAFF
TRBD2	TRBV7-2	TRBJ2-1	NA	TGTGCCAGCAGCTTAGCGCACAGCGGGGGGGCCTTTAATGAGCAGTTCTTC	CASSLAHSGGAFNEQFF
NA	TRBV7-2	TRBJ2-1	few	TGTGCCAGCAGCTTAGGGAGCCTAATCAATGAGCAGTTCTTC	CASSLGSLINEQFF
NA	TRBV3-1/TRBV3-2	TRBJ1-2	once	TGTGCCAGCAGCCCCCGGGCCTCCGGGGGGCGCATCGGCTACACCTTC	CASSPRASGGRIGYTF
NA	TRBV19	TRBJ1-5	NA	TGTGCCAGTAGCCCCGGGGGGAGGCATCAGCCCCAGCATTTT	CASSPGGRHQPQHF
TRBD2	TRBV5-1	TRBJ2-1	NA	TGCGCCAGCAGTCAGGCTAGCGGAAGGACCAATGAGCAGTTCTTC	CASSQASGRTNEQFF
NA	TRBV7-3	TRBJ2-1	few	TGTGCCAGCAGCTCCCGGATTATGGGACAACTCAATGAGCAGTTCTTC	CASSSRIMGQLNEQFF
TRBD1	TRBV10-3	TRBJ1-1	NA	TGTGCCATCAGTGGGGACAGGGGATTGAGGACTGAAGCTTTCTTT	CAISGDRGLRTEAFF
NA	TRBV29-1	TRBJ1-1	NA	TGCAGCGCCGACTCCGGACAGACCGCTTTCTTT	CSADSGQTAFF
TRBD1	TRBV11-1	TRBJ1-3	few	TGTGCCAGCAGCCGAGAGGGACAGTTCTCTGGAAACACCATATATTTT	CASSREGQFSGNTIYF
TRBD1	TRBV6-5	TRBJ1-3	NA	TGTGCCAGCAGGCCAACAGGGGGCTCTGGAAACACCATATATTTT	CASRPTGGSGNTIYF
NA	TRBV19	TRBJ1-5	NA	TGTGCCAGCCACCCACAACGGGGAACAGGGTACAATCAGCCCCAGCATTTT	CASHPQRGTGYNQPQHF
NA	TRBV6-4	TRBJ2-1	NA	TGTGCCGGAATAGCAACGAGCTCCTACAATGAGCAGTTCTTC	CAGIATSSYNEQFF
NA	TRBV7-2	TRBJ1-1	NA	TGTGCCAGCAGCTTAGACAGGGCGACTGAAGCTTTCTTT	CASSLDRATEAFF
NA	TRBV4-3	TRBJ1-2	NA	TGCGCCAGCAGCCAATCACCCGGGACTCCTATTGGCTACACCTTC	CASSQSPGTPIGYTF
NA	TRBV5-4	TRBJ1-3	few	TGTGCCAGCAGCTTGGATCCCAGCCGAGGCGGAAACACCATATATTTT	CASSLDPSRGGNTIYF
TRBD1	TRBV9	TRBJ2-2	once	TGTGCCAGCAGCACGCGACAGGGCGCGAACACCGGGGAGCTGTTTTTT	CASSTRQGANTGELFF
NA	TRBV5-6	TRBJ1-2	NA	TGTGCCAGCAGCTCCCGGGACATCGACTTCTATGGCTACACCTTC	CASSSRDIDFYGYTF
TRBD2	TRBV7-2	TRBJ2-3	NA	TGTGCCAGCAGCCCGCTGGGGGGGATGCCCCCAGATACGCAGTATTTT	CASSPLGGMPPDTQYF
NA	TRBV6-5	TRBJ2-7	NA	TGTGCCAGCAGTTGGACAATAGAGACCTACGAGCAGTACTTC	CASSWTIETYEQYF
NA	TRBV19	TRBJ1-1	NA	TGTGCCAGTATGGAGGAGACTTACACTGAAGCTTTCTTT	CASMEETYTEAFF
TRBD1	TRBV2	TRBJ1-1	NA	TGTGCCAGCAGTGAACAGGGGGTGGGAACTGAAGCTTTCTTT	CASSEQGVGTEAFF
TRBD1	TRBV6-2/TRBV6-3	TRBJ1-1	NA	TGTGCCAGCAGCGAACCGGGACAGGGGGTCACTGAAGCTTTCTTT	CASSEPGQGVTEAFF
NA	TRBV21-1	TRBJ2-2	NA	TGTGCCAGCAGCAAGAGGTCGGCAGGGGACACCGGGGAGCTGTTTTTT	CASSKRSAGDTGELFF
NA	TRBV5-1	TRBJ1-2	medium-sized	TGCGCCAGCAGCTTGGAACAGGGAACCGAGCCTAGTGGCTACACCTTC	CASSLEQGTEPSGYTF